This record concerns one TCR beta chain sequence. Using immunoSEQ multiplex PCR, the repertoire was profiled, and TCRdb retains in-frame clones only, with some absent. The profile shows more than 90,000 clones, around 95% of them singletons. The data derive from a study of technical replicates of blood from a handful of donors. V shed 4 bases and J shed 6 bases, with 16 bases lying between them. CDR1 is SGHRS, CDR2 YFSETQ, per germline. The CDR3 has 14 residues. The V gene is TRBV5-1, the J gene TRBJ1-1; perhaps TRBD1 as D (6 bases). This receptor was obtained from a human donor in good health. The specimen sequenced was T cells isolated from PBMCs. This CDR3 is CASSQTSGGAEAFF. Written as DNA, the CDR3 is TGCGCCAGCAGCCAAACGTCTGGGGGCGCTGAAGCTTTCTTT.